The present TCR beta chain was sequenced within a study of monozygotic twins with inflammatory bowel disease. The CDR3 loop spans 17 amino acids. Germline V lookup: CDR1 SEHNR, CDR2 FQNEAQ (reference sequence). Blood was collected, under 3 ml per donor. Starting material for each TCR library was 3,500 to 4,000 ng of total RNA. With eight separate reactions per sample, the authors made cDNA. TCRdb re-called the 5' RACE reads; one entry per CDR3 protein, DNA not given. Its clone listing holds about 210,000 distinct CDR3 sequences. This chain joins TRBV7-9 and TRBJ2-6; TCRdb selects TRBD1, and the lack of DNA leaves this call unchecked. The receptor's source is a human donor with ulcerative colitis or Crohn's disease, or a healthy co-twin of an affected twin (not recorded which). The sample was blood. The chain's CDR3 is CASTQGGPSSGANVLTF.